The text below deals with one TCR beta chain. The V and J ends lost 7 bases and 8 bases, in that order; junction bases with no gene match: 7. The germline V gene has CDR1 LNHDA and CDR2 SQIVND (reference sequence). This CDR3 is 14 amino acids long. This sample is part of a study of blood T cell repertoires in COVID-19. Assay used: immunoSEQ multiplex PCR; TCRdb lists only in-frame clones, some missing. The data contain roughly 200,000 clones, about nine tenths of them seen just once; the ten biggest clones take up roughly 2.6%. The chain carries TRBV19 and TRBJ2-1; 11 bases are a match to TRBD1. The sequence derives from a woman in her 30s who had recovered from COVID-19. Sequenced sample: PBMCs or T cells enriched from blood (not recorded which). CDR3 sequence: CASTTRDRGDEQFF. Here the CDR3 DNA reads TGTGCCAGTACTACACGGGACAGGGGGGATGAGCAGTTCTTC.